These T cell receptor beta chains were read from a single sample in a study of cytomegalovirus exposure and HLA in healthy donors. TCRdb's copy holds only in-frame clones and misses some; the assay was immunoSEQ multiplex PCR. Of some 130,000 clones in the sample, over 60% were seen once. The material sequenced was PBMCs. These receptors were taken from a female donor in good health and CMV-seropositive. CDR3s include the opening cysteine and the closing phenylalanine or tryptophan. The order of the fields is J gene, D gene, clone size, V gene, CDR3 protein, CDR3 DNA. D genes are given only for firm matches. Not all rows give a size; the values are once, few, many and, for expanded clones, a class.

TRBJ2-7 | TRBD1 | NA | TRBV6-1 | CASSEDSFLGQYSSYEQYF | TGTGCCAGCAGTGAGGACAGCTTTCTGGGACAGTACTCTTCCTACGAGCAGTACTTC
TRBJ2-7 | NA | NA | TRBV18 | CASSPSEEPYEQYF | TGTGCCAGCTCTCCGTCTGAGGAGCCCTACGAGCAGTACTTC
TRBJ1-3 | NA | NA | TRBV30 | CAWSVTSPGNTIYF | TGTGCCTGGAGTGTTACCAGTCCTGGAAACACCATATATTTT
TRBJ2-7 | NA | NA | TRBV7-9 | CSSSVFGGDYEQYF | TGTTCCAGCAGCGTCTTTGGAGGGGACTACGAGCAGTACTTC
TRBJ1-4 | TRBD1 | NA | TRBV7-9 | CASSLTDRENEKLFF | TGTGCCAGCAGCCTAACGGACAGGGAGAATGAAAAACTGTTTTTT
TRBJ1-6 | TRBD1 | few | TRBV11-2 | CASSLETGAHSPLHF | TGTGCCAGCAGCTTAGAGACAGGGGCCCATTCACCCCTCCACTTT
TRBJ2-7 | TRBD1 | NA | TRBV6-1 | CASSERVWDSSYEQYF | TGTGCCAGCAGTGAAAGGGTTTGGGACAGTTCTTACGAGCAGTACTTC
TRBJ2-2 | TRBD2 | NA | TRBV9 | CASSVGASGGGTGELFF | TGTGCCAGCAGCGTAGGGGCTAGCGGGGGTGGCACCGGGGAGCTGTTTTTT
TRBJ2-1 | TRBD2 | NA | TRBV7-7 | CASSPRLAGSVDEQFF | TGTGCCAGCAGCCCCCGACTAGCGGGAAGTGTGGATGAGCAGTTCTTC
TRBJ1-3 | NA | NA | TRBV14 | CASSQDSLPGKRNTIYF | TGTGCCAGCAGCCAAGATTCCCTGCCAGGGAAGCGAAACACCATATATTTT
TRBJ2-3 | NA | NA | TRBV5-6 | CASSELALSTDTQYF | TGTGCCAGCAGCGAGTTAGCGCTGAGCACAGATACGCAGTATTTT
TRBJ2-7 | TRBD2 | few | TRBV5-4 | CASSSGGGQTYEQYF | TGTGCCAGCAGCTCTGGCGGGGGGCAAACCTACGAGCAGTACTTC
TRBJ2-5 | TRBD1 | NA | TRBV11-3 | CASSPGTGLQETQYF | TGTGCCAGCAGCCCGGGGACAGGGTTACAAGAGACCCAGTACTTC
TRBJ1-2 | NA | NA | TRBV30 | CAWSDGGAAGLYGYTF | TGTGCCTGGAGTGACGGCGGGGCCGCTGGCTTATATGGCTACACCTTC
TRBJ1-1 | TRBD1 | NA | TRBV7-9 | CASGPGTGSNTEAFF | TGTGCCAGCGGCCCGGGGACAGGCTCGAACACTGAAGCTTTCTTT
TRBJ2-3 | TRBD2 | NA | TRBV5-4 | CASSLVGGGSTDTQYF | TGTGCCAGCAGCTTGGTGGGCGGGGGGTCCACAGATACGCAGTATTTT
TRBJ1-2 | NA | NA | TRBV6-1 | CASSQDSIYGYTF | TGTGCCAGCAGCCAGGACAGTATCTATGGCTACACCTTC
TRBJ1-4 | NA | NA | TRBV6-1 | CASSERSLNEKLFF | TGTGCCAGCAGTGAAAGGAGCCTAAATGAAAAACTGTTTTTT
TRBJ1-1 | TRBD1 | NA | TRBV7-9 | CASSTWDRRVTEAFF | TGTGCCAGCAGCACCTGGGACAGAAGGGTGACTGAAGCTTTCTTT
TRBJ2-7 | TRBD2 | NA | TRBV11-2 | CASSPGLASSEQYF | TGTGCCAGCAGCCCGGGACTAGCGAGTAGCGAGCAGTACTTC